This TCR beta chain emerged from a study of T and B cells in COVID-19 patients. Overall study context: Blood was sampled from COVID-19 patients who were either actively infected or recovered. Critical illness requiring mechanical ventilation or extracorporeal membrane oxygenation affected about 60% of the roughly 20 active-infection patients.

Blood genomic DNA input for TRB amplification was about 240-500 ng. Multiplex PCR with BIOMED2 TRB-A/B primer pools amplified TRB rearrangements. Via MiXCR, TCRdb re-called the multiplex PCR reads, giving one row per CDR3 protein. Here the sample spans 9,900 or so distinct CDR3 sequences, approximately 31% being singletons. Sequencing was performed on blood. The clonotype was recovered from a human donor with active COVID-19.

The CDR3 loop is CASSYSALGGETQYF. In DNA, the CDR3 is TGTGCCAGCAGTTACTCGGCCCTAGGGGGGGAGACCCAGTACTTC. The gene calls are TRBV6-5 and TRBJ2-5; D possibly uses TRBD1 or TRBD2 (6 bases each). The ends were cut back, 0 bases at V and 5 bases at J, with 13 bases in the middle. The CDR3 contains 15 residues. CDR1 is MNHEY and CDR2 is SVGAGI in the germline V gene.